This T cell receptor (beta chain) was observed in a study of Ad26.COV2.S vaccination and SARS-CoV-2 variants. Turning to the study itself: Intramuscular Ad26.COV2.S at 5x10^10 or 1x10^11 viral particles.

Profiling relied on immunoSEQ multiplex PCR, and the TCRdb table lists in-frame clones only, not all of them. The sample includes under 550,000 clones, roughly 88% of them seen just once. Regarding treatment: around 19 received Ad26.COV2.S at low or high dose, single or two shots; five or six received placebo; per-sample allocation not given. The study sampled participants on day 63 after the first vaccine or placebo injection. Germline CDR1 is KGHSH and CDR2 is LQKENI. The CDR3 spans 15 residues. V was cut by 3 bases and J by 4 bases, with 15 bases left in between. The rearrangement uses TRBV18 and TRBJ1-1, with D hard to call. The clonotype was recovered from a person aged 18-60 years who received the Ad26.COV2.S COVID-19 vaccine or a placebo. The sample here was peripheral blood, taken in a trial of Ad26.COV2.S vaccine versus placebo. CDR3 residues: CASSPEGGLGTEAFF. DNA for the CDR3: TGTGCCAGCTCACCTGAGGGAGGGCTCGGCACTGAAGCTTTCTTT.